Listed below are T cell receptor beta chains from one sample, sequenced in a study of T cells in Graves' hyperthyroidism and ophthalmopathy. TCRdb ran MiXCR on the multiplex PCR reads and lists one entry per CDR3 protein. The data hold about 710,000 distinct CDR3 sequences, with approximately 16% observed a single time. Sequenced: blood. The receptors were gathered from a man aged 18 to 30 with Graves' hyperthyroidism. Both conserved end residues are part of each CDR3. The order of the fields is V gene, clone size, J gene, D gene, CDR3 DNA, CDR3 protein. D genes are given only for firm matches. The listing skips clone size in some rows; elsewhere it reads once, few, many or a size class.

v_call: TRBV11-2; clone_size: many; j_call: TRBJ2-7; d_call: .; cdr3_nt: TGTGCCAGCAGTCGACAGGTCAATGACGAGCAGTACTTC; cdr3_aa: CASSRQVNDEQYF
v_call: TRBV5-1; clone_size: few; j_call: TRBJ2-1; d_call: TRBD2; cdr3_nt: TGCGCCAGCAGAAATCTCGGCGGGAGGAATGAGCAGTTCTTC; cdr3_aa: CASRNLGGRNEQFF
v_call: TRBV12-3/TRBV12-4; clone_size: many; j_call: TRBJ2-7; d_call: .; cdr3_nt: TGTGCCAGCACCCCAGCCCCGGGACACCTTTACGAGCAGTACTTC; cdr3_aa: CASTPAPGHLYEQYF
v_call: TRBV15; clone_size: few; j_call: TRBJ1-5; d_call: TRBD1; cdr3_nt: TGTGCCACCAGCAGTAACAGGGGTCGGCAGCCCCAGCATTTT; cdr3_aa: CATSSNRGRQPQHF
v_call: TRBV2; clone_size: many; j_call: TRBJ2-7; d_call: .; cdr3_nt: TGTGCCAGCAGAAGGGGAGTACCGGAGCAGTACTTC; cdr3_aa: CASRRGVPEQYF
v_call: TRBV29-1; clone_size: few; j_call: TRBJ2-7; d_call: TRBD2; cdr3_nt: TGCAGCGTTGAAGACTCCGGGACTAGCGGATTAGGGGAGCAGTACTTC; cdr3_aa: CSVEDSGTSGLGEQYF
v_call: TRBV20-1; clone_size: many; j_call: TRBJ2-3; d_call: TRBD2; cdr3_nt: TGCAGTGCTAGAGAAACTAGCGTCAGGCAGTATTTT; cdr3_aa: CSARETSVRQYF
v_call: TRBV11-2; clone_size: many; j_call: TRBJ1-2; d_call: .; cdr3_nt: TGTGCCAGCAGCTTAGATGGGACCGGGTTGAGCTACACCTTC; cdr3_aa: CASSLDGTGLSYTF
v_call: TRBV20-1; clone_size: many; j_call: TRBJ2-5; d_call: .; cdr3_nt: TGCAACCCCGGAGGGCCCCAAGAGACCCAGTACTTC; cdr3_aa: CNPGGPQETQYF
v_call: TRBV7-9; clone_size: many; j_call: TRBJ2-7; d_call: .; cdr3_nt: TGTGCCAGCAGCTCGCAACAGAACTCCTACGAGCAGTACTTC; cdr3_aa: CASSSQQNSYEQYF
v_call: TRBV2; clone_size: .; j_call: TRBJ2-2; d_call: .; cdr3_nt: TGTGCCAGCAGTGTGATGGGGACGAACACCGGGGAGCTGTTTTTT; cdr3_aa: CASSVMGTNTGELFF
v_call: TRBV20-1; clone_size: .; j_call: TRBJ2-2; d_call: .; cdr3_nt: TGCAGTGCTATAAGACCCCACACCGGGGAGCTGTTTTTT; cdr3_aa: CSAIRPHTGELFF
v_call: TRBV20-1; clone_size: many; j_call: TRBJ2-1; d_call: TRBD2; cdr3_nt: TGCAGTGCCATACTAGCGCCTGAGCAGTTCTTC; cdr3_aa: CSAILAPEQFF
v_call: TRBV12-3/TRBV12-4; clone_size: many; j_call: TRBJ1-2; d_call: .; cdr3_nt: TGTGCCAGCAGTTTACTGACTTATGGCTACACCTTC; cdr3_aa: CASSLLTYGYTF
v_call: TRBV28; clone_size: many; j_call: TRBJ1-4; d_call: .; cdr3_nt: TGTGCCAGCAGTTTTTCCAGATGGGCAACTAATGAAAAACTGTTTTTT; cdr3_aa: CASSFSRWATNEKLFF
v_call: TRBV7-9; clone_size: many; j_call: TRBJ2-7; d_call: .; cdr3_nt: TGTGCCAGCAGCCCCCCCGACCCACCTGGGGAGCAGTACTTC; cdr3_aa: CASSPPDPPGEQYF
v_call: TRBV6-1; clone_size: once; j_call: TRBJ1-5; d_call: .; cdr3_nt: TGTGCCAGCAGGGAGGGGGGACGGAACAATCAGCCCCAGCATTTT; cdr3_aa: CASREGGRNNQPQHF
v_call: TRBV24-1; clone_size: .; j_call: TRBJ2-2; d_call: .; cdr3_nt: TGTGCCACCAGTGAACCGGACAGCGGGGAGCTGCTTTTT; cdr3_aa: CATSEPDSGELLF
v_call: TRBV28; clone_size: many; j_call: TRBJ2-7; d_call: TRBD1; cdr3_nt: TGTGCCAGCAGTCTGACAGGGAATACGCACGAGCAGTACTTC; cdr3_aa: CASSLTGNTHEQYF
v_call: TRBV20-1; clone_size: few; j_call: TRBJ2-3; d_call: .; cdr3_nt: TGCAGTGCTAGGACAGTCTCAGATACGCAGTATTTT; cdr3_aa: CSARTVSDTQYF
v_call: TRBV2; clone_size: few; j_call: TRBJ2-2; d_call: .; cdr3_nt: TGTGCCAGCAGGCGGTATGATTACACCGGGGAGCTGTTTTTT; cdr3_aa: CASRRYDYTGELFF
v_call: TRBV4-2; clone_size: .; j_call: TRBJ2-7; d_call: TRBD2; cdr3_nt: TGTGCCAGCAGCCAAGGCAGACTAGCGGGATCCCACGAGCAGTACTTC; cdr3_aa: CASSQGRLAGSHEQYF
v_call: TRBV20-1; clone_size: few; j_call: TRBJ2-7; d_call: TRBD2; cdr3_nt: TGCAGTGTTACGACTAGCGGGAGGAGCTACGAGCAGTACTTC; cdr3_aa: CSVTTSGRSYEQYF
v_call: TRBV20-1; clone_size: .; j_call: TRBJ2-1; d_call: TRBD1; cdr3_nt: TGCAGTGCTGACCGGACAGGGCCGTACAATGAGCAGTTCTTC; cdr3_aa: CSADRTGPYNEQFF